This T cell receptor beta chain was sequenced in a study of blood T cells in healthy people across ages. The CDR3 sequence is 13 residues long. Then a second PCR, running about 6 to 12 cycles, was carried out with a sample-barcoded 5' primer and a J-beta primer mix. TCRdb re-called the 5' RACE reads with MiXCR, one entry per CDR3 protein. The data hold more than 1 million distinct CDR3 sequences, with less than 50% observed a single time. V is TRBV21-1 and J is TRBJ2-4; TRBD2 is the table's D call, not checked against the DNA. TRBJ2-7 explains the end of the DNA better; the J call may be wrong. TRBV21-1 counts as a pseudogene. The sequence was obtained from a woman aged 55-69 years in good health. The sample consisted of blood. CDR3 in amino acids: CASVGREEDEQYF. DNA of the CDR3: TGTGCCAGCGTAGGTCGGGAGGAGGACGAGCAGTACTTC.